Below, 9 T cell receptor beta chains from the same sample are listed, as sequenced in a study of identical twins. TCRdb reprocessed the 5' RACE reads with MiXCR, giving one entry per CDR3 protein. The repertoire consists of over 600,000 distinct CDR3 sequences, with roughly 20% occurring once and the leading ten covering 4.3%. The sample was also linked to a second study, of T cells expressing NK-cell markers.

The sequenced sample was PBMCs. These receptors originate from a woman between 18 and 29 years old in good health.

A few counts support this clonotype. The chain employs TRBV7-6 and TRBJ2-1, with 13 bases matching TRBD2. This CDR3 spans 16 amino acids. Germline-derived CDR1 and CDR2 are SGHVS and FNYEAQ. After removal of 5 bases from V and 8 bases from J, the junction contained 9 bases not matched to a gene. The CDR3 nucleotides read TGTGCCAGCAGCCAACAACTAGCGGGAGGGCCTGATGAGCAGTTCTTC. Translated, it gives CASSQQLAGGPDEQFF.

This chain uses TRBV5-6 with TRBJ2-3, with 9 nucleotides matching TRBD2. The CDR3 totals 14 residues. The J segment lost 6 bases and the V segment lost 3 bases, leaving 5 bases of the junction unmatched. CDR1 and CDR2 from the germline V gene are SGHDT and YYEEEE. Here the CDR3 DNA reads TGTGCCAGCAGCTGGGGACTAGCTAGCGATACGCAGTATTTT. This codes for CASSWGLASDTQYF.

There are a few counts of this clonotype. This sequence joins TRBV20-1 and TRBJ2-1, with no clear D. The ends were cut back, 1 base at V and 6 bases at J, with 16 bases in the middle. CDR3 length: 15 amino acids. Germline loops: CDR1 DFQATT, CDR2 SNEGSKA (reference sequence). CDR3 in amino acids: CSARVSSTSGNEQFF. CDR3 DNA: TGCAGTGCTAGAGTAAGCTCGACTTCTGGCAATGAGCAGTTCTTC.

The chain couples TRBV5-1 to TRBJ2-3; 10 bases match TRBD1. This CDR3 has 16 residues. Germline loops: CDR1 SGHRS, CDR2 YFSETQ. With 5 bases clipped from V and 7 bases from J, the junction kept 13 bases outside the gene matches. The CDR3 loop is CASRNRPGQGRNTQYF. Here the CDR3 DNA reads TGCGCCAGCAGAAATCGTCCGGGACAGGGGAGGAATACGCAGTATTTT.

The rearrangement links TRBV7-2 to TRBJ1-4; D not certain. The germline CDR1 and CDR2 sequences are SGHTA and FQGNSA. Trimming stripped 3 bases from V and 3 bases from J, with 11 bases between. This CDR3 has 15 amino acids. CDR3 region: CASSLQVAANEKLFF. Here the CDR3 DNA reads TGTGCCAGCAGCTTGCAGGTCGCAGCTAATGAAAAACTGTTTTTT. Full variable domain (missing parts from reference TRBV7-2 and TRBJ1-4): GAGVSQSPSNKVTEKGKDVELRCDPISGHTALYWYRQSLGQGLEFLIYFQGNSAPDKSGLPSDRFSAERTGGSVSTLTIQRTQQEDSAVYLCASSLQVAANEKLFFGSGTQLSVL.

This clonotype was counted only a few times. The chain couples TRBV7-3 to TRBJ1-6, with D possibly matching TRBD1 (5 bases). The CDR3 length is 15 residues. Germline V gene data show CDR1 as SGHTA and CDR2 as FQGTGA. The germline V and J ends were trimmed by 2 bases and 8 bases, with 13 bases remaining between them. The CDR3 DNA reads TGTGCCAGCAGCTTACAAGGGGTGGTGGATTCACCCCTCCACTTT. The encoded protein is CASSLQGVVDSPLHF.

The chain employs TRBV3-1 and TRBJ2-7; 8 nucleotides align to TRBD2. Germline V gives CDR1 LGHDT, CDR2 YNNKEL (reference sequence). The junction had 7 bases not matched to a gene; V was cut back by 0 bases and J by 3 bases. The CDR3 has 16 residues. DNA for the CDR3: TGTGCCAGCAGCCAAGATGGGAGCGGGAGCTTCTACGAGCAGTACTTC. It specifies CASSQDGSGSFYEQYF.

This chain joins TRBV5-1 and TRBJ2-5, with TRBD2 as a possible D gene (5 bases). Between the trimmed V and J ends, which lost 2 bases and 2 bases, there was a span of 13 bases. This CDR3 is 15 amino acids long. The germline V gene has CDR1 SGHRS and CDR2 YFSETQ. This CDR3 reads CASSFGTGIQETQYF. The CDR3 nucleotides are TGCGCCAGCAGCTTCGGCACGGGGATTCAAGAGACCCAGTACTTC.

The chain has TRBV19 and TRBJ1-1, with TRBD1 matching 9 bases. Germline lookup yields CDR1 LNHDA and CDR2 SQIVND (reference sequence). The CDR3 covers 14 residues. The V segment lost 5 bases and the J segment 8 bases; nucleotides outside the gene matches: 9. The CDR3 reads CASSRRDRVPEAFF. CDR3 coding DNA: TGTGCCAGTAGTCGCCGGGACAGGGTGCCCGAAGCTTTCTTT.